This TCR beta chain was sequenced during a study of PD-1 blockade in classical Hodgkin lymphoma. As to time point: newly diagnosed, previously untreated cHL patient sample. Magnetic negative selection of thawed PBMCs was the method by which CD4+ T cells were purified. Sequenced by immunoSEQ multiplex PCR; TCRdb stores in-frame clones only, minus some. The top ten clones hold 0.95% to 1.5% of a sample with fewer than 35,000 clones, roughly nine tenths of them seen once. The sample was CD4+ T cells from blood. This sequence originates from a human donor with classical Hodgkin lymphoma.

The CDR3 sequence: CASSSGGDGNTIYF. The CDR3, as DNA: TGCGCCAGCAGTTCCGGGGGGGACGGAAACACCATATATTTT. This chain connects TRBV5-1 to TRBJ1-3, with D perhaps matching TRBD1 (5 bases). CDR1 is SGHRS and CDR2 is YFSETQ in the germline V gene. The CDR3 has 14 amino acids. Trimming left V 5 bases short and J 4 bases short, with 13 bases between. The complete variable domain, with remaining parts taken from reference TRBV5-1 and TRBJ1-3, reads KAGVTQTPRYLIKTRGQQVTLSCSPISGHRSVSWYQQTPGQGLQFLFEYFSETQRNKGNFPGRFSGRQFSNSRSEMNVSTLELGDSALYLCASSSGGDGNTIYFGEGSWLTVV.